The rows below give T cell receptor beta chains drawn from one sample of a study of control samples from healthy donors and cancer patients. Produced via immunoSEQ multiplex PCR; TCRdb's table is partial and in-frame only. The sample comprises approximately 17,000 clones, 70% to 90% of which are singletons, and less than 35% rests with the top ten. The sample was PBMCs. Every receptor here comes from a man between 60 and 75 years old with head and neck cancer. Both conserved end residues are part of each CDR3. Fields, in order: J gene, V gene, clone size, D gene, CDR3 protein, CDR3 DNA. The D gene is left open where the match is weak. Expanded clones are given a class, and other clones once, few, many or no size at all.

j_call: TRBJ2-1; v_call: TRBV28; clone_size: -; d_call: -; cdr3_aa: CASMEDSSYNEQFF; cdr3_nt: TGTGCCAGCATGGAGGACAGCTCCTACAATGAGCAGTTCTTC
j_call: TRBJ1-1; v_call: TRBV15; clone_size: -; d_call: -; cdr3_aa: CATSRDLLGNTEAFF; cdr3_nt: TGTGCCACCAGCAGAGATCTCTTGGGCAACACTGAAGCTTTCTTT
j_call: TRBJ2-1; v_call: TRBV7-9; clone_size: few; d_call: -; cdr3_aa: CASSQGLINEQFF; cdr3_nt: TGTGCCAGCAGCCAGGGACTGATCAATGAGCAGTTCTTC
j_call: TRBJ1-2; v_call: TRBV9; clone_size: -; d_call: -; cdr3_aa: CASSVEGVGDYGYTF; cdr3_nt: TGTGCCAGCAGCGTAGAGGGGGTTGGGGACTATGGCTACACCTTC
j_call: TRBJ1-5; v_call: TRBV6-2/TRBV6-3; clone_size: -; d_call: -; cdr3_aa: CASSYGGRGSNQPQHF; cdr3_nt: TGTGCCAGCAGTTACGGAGGTCGGGGGAGCAATCAGCCCCAGCATTTT
j_call: TRBJ2-2; v_call: TRBV18; clone_size: once; d_call: -; cdr3_aa: CASSPTNVELFF; cdr3_nt: TGTGCCAGCTCCCCCACTAACGTGGAGCTGTTTTTT
j_call: TRBJ1-2; v_call: TRBV27; clone_size: -; d_call: TRBD1; cdr3_aa: CASADRGAYGYTF; cdr3_nt: TGTGCCAGCGCGGACAGGGGCGCATATGGCTACACCTTC
j_call: TRBJ1-4; v_call: TRBV4-2; clone_size: -; d_call: -; cdr3_aa: CASSQERDTGKLFF; cdr3_nt: TGTGCCAGCAGCCAAGAGCGAGACACGGGAAAACTGTTTTTT
j_call: TRBJ2-2; v_call: TRBV7-9; clone_size: -; d_call: -; cdr3_aa: CASSDINTGELFF; cdr3_nt: TGTGCCAGCAGCGATATAAACACCGGGGAGCTGTTTTTT
j_call: TRBJ2-5; v_call: TRBV19; clone_size: -; d_call: -; cdr3_aa: CASSMGAGKTQYF; cdr3_nt: TGTGCCAGTAGTATGGGGGCAGGGAAGACCCAGTACTTC
j_call: TRBJ1-5; v_call: TRBV25-1; clone_size: -; d_call: -; cdr3_aa: CASGEAGEVEPQHF; cdr3_nt: TGTGCCAGCGGGGAGGCGGGGGAAGTGGAGCCCCAGCATTTT
j_call: TRBJ1-2; v_call: TRBV6-5; clone_size: -; d_call: -; cdr3_aa: CAGTLGPVQGGYTF; cdr3_nt: TGTGCCGGGACCCTGGGGCCGGTCCAGGGTGGCTACACCTTC
j_call: TRBJ2-7; v_call: TRBV2; clone_size: -; d_call: TRBD2; cdr3_aa: CASRGGSSYEQYF; cdr3_nt: TGTGCCAGCAGGGGCGGGAGCTCCTACGAGCAGTACTTC
j_call: TRBJ1-4; v_call: TRBV20-1; clone_size: -; d_call: -; cdr3_aa: CSASPANTATNEKLFF; cdr3_nt: TGCAGTGCTAGTCCCGCCAACACTGCAACTAATGAAAAACTGTTTTTT
j_call: TRBJ2-2; v_call: TRBV5-6; clone_size: once; d_call: -; cdr3_aa: CASSLESRGLNTGELFF; cdr3_nt: TGTGCCAGCAGCTTGGAATCCAGGGGACTAAACACCGGGGAGCTGTTTTTT
j_call: TRBJ1-6; v_call: TRBV11-1; clone_size: -; d_call: -; cdr3_aa: CASSSTASNSPLHF; cdr3_nt: TGTGCCAGCAGCTCGACAGCTTCTAATTCACCCCTCCACTTT
j_call: TRBJ2-7; v_call: TRBV6-1; clone_size: -; d_call: TRBD2; cdr3_aa: CASSDLGGGGYEQYF; cdr3_nt: TGTGCCAGCAGTGACCTTGGCGGGGGGGGCTACGAGCAGTACTTC
j_call: TRBJ2-1; v_call: TRBV7-3; clone_size: -; d_call: TRBD2; cdr3_aa: CASSPGTSGAFYNEQFF; cdr3_nt: TGTGCCAGCAGCCCTGGGACTAGCGGGGCGTTCTACAATGAGCAGTTCTTC
j_call: TRBJ2-2; v_call: TRBV7-8; clone_size: -; d_call: -; cdr3_aa: CASSLERSGPGGELFF; cdr3_nt: TGTGCCAGCAGCTTAGAACGGTCGGGGCCAGGCGGGGAGCTGTTTTTT
j_call: TRBJ2-3; v_call: TRBV5-4; clone_size: -; d_call: TRBD2; cdr3_aa: CASRPGLAGGRSTDTQYF; cdr3_nt: TGTGCCAGCAGGCCGGGACTAGCGGGGGGGCGTAGCACAGATACGCAGTATTTT
j_call: TRBJ1-2; v_call: TRBV5-5; clone_size: -; d_call: -; cdr3_aa: CASSPTGLSSYGYTF; cdr3_nt: TGTGCCAGCAGCCCCACAGGGCTTAGTTCCTATGGCTACACCTTC
j_call: TRBJ2-6; v_call: TRBV5-1; clone_size: once; d_call: -; cdr3_aa: CASSLAGRSTGANVLTF; cdr3_nt: TGCGCCAGCAGCTTGGCTGGAAGGAGCACTGGGGCCAACGTCCTGACTTTC
j_call: TRBJ2-5; v_call: TRBV6-6; clone_size: -; d_call: -; cdr3_aa: CASSYSGARETQYF; cdr3_nt: TGTGCCAGCAGTTACTCGGGAGCACGAGAGACCCAGTACTTC
j_call: TRBJ1-6; v_call: TRBV5-1; clone_size: -; d_call: TRBD1; cdr3_aa: CASSLRTGRNSPLHF; cdr3_nt: TGCGCCAGCAGCCTTCGGACAGGCCGGAATTCACCCCTCCACTTT
j_call: TRBJ1-1; v_call: TRBV7-9; clone_size: -; d_call: -; cdr3_aa: CASSRGVNTEAFF; cdr3_nt: TGTGCCAGCAGCCGCGGGGTGAACACTGAAGCTTTCTTT
j_call: TRBJ2-4; v_call: TRBV5-4; clone_size: -; d_call: TRBD2; cdr3_aa: CASSLGTGGGNIQYF; cdr3_nt: TGTGCCAGCAGCCTTGGGACGGGCGGGGGAAACATTCAGTACTTC
j_call: TRBJ2-5; v_call: TRBV4-2; clone_size: -; d_call: -; cdr3_aa: CASSQYRPQETQYF; cdr3_nt: TGTGCCAGCAGCCAATATAGACCCCAAGAGACCCAGTACTTC
j_call: TRBJ1-4; v_call: TRBV12-5; clone_size: -; d_call: TRBD1; cdr3_aa: CASGLLQGQVTEKLFF; cdr3_nt: TGTGCTAGTGGTTTGCTACAGGGGCAGGTGACTGAAAAACTGTTTTTT
j_call: TRBJ1-4; v_call: TRBV11-1; clone_size: -; d_call: TRBD1; cdr3_aa: CASCRTGGWEKLFF; cdr3_nt: TGTGCCAGCTGCAGGACAGGGGGTTGGGAAAAACTGTTTTTT
j_call: TRBJ2-1; v_call: TRBV9; clone_size: -; d_call: TRBD2; cdr3_aa: CASSRGLAEVDEQFF; cdr3_nt: TGTGCCAGCTCCCGAGGACTAGCGGAGGTGGATGAGCAGTTCTTC
j_call: TRBJ2-3; v_call: TRBV15; clone_size: -; d_call: -; cdr3_aa: CATSGPPSEDTQYF; cdr3_nt: TGTGCCACCAGCGGACCCCCCTCCGAGGATACGCAGTATTTT
j_call: TRBJ1-6; v_call: TRBV5-4; clone_size: -; d_call: -; cdr3_aa: CASSLGGADNSPLHF; cdr3_nt: TGTGCCAGCAGCTTAGGGGGGGCCGATAATTCACCCCTCCACTTT
j_call: TRBJ2-2; v_call: TRBV9; clone_size: -; d_call: TRBD2; cdr3_aa: CASSVGLAGGPGELFF; cdr3_nt: TGTGCCAGCAGCGTGGGACTAGCGGGGGGACCCGGGGAGCTGTTTTTT
j_call: TRBJ2-5; v_call: TRBV25-1; clone_size: -; d_call: TRBD2; cdr3_aa: CASSVAGGGETQYF; cdr3_nt: TGTGCCAGCAGTGTTGCGGGGGGCGGTGAGACCCAGTACTTC
j_call: TRBJ2-7; v_call: TRBV27; clone_size: -; d_call: TRBD2; cdr3_aa: CASSSTPSGGFYEQYF; cdr3_nt: TGTGCCAGCAGTTCCACCCCTAGCGGGGGGTTCTACGAGCAGTACTTC
j_call: TRBJ2-2; v_call: TRBV6-5; clone_size: -; d_call: -; cdr3_aa: CASRPGGSGELFF; cdr3_nt: TGTGCCAGCAGGCCGGGGGGCTCCGGGGAGCTGTTTTTT
j_call: TRBJ2-2; v_call: TRBV7-8; clone_size: -; d_call: TRBD1; cdr3_aa: CASSLAAPGQGVNGVAGELFF; cdr3_nt: TGTGCCAGCAGCTTAGCAGCCCCCGGACAGGGGGTTAATGGGGTGGCCGGGGAGCTGTTTTTT
j_call: TRBJ2-5; v_call: TRBV11-3; clone_size: -; d_call: -; cdr3_aa: CASSRYPGTLETQYF; cdr3_nt: TGTGCCAGCAGCCGGTACCCCGGGACTTTGGAGACCCAGTACTTC
j_call: TRBJ1-3; v_call: TRBV18; clone_size: once; d_call: -; cdr3_aa: CASSPSRGRVDTIYF; cdr3_nt: TGTGCCAGCTCACCAAGCAGGGGTCGAGTTGACACCATATATTTT
j_call: TRBJ1-5; v_call: TRBV11-2; clone_size: -; d_call: -; cdr3_aa: CASSPGRQYSNQPQHF; cdr3_nt: TGTGCCAGCAGCCCGGGGAGGCAGTATAGCAATCAGCCCCAGCATTTT
j_call: TRBJ2-5; v_call: TRBV7-2; clone_size: -; d_call: TRBD2; cdr3_aa: CASSSTSGGWETQYF; cdr3_nt: TGTGCCAGCAGCTCGACTAGCGGGGGGTGGGAGACCCAGTACTTC